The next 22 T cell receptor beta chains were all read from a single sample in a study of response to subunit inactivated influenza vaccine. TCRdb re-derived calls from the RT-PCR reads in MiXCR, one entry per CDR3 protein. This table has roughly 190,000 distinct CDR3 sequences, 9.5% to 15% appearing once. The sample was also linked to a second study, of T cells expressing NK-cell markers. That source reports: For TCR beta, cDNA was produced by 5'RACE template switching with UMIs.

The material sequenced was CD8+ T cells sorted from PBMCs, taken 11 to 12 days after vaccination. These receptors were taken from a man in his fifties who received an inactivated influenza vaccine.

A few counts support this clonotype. The CDR3 here is CSAWRDNSYEQYF. The DNA for the CDR3 is TGCAGTGCGTGGCGGGACAACTCCTACGAGCAGTACTTC. The gene calls are TRBV20-1 and TRBJ2-7; the D call may be TRBD1 or TRBD2 (6 bases each). The CDR3 has 13 amino acids. V lost 6 bases, J lost 0 bases, and 12 bases lay in between. Germline CDR1 and CDR2: DFQATT and SNEGSKA (reference sequence).

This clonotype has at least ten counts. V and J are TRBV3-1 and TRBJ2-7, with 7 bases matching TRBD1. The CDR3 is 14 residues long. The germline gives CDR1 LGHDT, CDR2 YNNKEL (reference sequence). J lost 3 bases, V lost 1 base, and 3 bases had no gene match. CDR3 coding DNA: TGTGCCAGCAGCCAAGTTGACAGGGACTACGAGCAGTACTTC. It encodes CASSQVDRDYEQYF.

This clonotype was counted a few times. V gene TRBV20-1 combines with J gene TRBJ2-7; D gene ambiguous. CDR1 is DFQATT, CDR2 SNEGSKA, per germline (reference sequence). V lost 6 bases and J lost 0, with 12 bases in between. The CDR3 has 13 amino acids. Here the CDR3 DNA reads TGCAGTGCAGAATCCGGATCCTCCTACGAGCAGTACTTC. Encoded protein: CSAESGSSYEQYF.

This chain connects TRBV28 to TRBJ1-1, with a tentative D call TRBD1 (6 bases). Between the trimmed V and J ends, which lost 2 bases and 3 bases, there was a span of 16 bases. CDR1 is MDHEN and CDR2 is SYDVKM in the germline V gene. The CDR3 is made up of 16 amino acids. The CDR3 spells CASSLGTTRPYTEAFF. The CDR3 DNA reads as TGTGCCAGCAGTTTAGGGACAACCCGACCATACACTGAAGCTTTCTTT.

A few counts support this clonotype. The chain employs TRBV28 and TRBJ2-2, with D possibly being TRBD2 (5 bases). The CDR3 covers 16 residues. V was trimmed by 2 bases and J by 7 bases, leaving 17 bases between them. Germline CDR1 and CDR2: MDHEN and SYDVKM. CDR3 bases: TGTGCCAGCAGTTTACTTTTTAGCGCAATTGGCGGGGAGCTGTTTTTT. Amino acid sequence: CASSLLFSAIGGELFF.

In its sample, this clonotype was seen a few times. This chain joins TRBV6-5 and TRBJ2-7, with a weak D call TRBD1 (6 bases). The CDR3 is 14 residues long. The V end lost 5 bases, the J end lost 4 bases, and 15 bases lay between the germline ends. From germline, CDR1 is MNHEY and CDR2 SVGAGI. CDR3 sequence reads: CASSNRDTFYEQYF. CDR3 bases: TGTGCCAGCAGTAACCGGGACACCTTTTACGAGCAGTACTTC.

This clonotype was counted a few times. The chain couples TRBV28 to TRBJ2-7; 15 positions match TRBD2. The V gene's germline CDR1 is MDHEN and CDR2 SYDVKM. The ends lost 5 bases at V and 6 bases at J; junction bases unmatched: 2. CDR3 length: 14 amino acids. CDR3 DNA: TGTGCCAGCAGTGCGGGACTAGCGGGAGGCGAGCAGTACTTC. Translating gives CASSAGLAGGEQYF.

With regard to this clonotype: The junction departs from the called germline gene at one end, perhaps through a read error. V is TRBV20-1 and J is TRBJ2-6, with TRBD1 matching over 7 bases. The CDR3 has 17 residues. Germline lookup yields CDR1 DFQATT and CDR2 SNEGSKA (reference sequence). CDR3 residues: CCARGMTGLSGANVLTF. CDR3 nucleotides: TGCTGTGCTAGAGGGATGACAGGGCTCTCTGGGGCCAACGTCCTGACTTTC.

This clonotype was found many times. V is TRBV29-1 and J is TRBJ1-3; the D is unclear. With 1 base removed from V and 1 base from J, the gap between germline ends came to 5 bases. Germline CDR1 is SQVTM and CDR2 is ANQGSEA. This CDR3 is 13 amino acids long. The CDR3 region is CSVEGKSGNTIYF. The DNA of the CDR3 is TGCAGCGTTGAAGGGAAATCTGGAAACACCATATATTTT.

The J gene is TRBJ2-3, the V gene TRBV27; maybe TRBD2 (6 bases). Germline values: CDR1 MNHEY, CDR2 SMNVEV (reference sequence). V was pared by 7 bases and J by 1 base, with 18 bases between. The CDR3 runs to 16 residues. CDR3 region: CASKPTPGLRTDTQYF. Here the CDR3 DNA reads TGTGCCAGCAAACCAACCCCGGGACTTCGCACAGATACGCAGTATTTT.

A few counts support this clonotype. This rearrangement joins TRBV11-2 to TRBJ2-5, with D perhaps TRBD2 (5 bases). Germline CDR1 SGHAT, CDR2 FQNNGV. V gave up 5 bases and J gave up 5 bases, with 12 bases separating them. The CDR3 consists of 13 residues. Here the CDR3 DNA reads TGTGCCAGCAGCCGGGAAATCCGGGAGACCCAGTACTTC. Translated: CASSREIRETQYF. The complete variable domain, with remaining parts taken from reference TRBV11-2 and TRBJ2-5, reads EAGVAQSPRYKIIEKRQSVAFWCNPISGHATLYWYQQILGQGPKLLIQFQNNGVVDDSQLPKDRFSAERLKGVDSTLKIQPAKLEDSAVYLCASSREIRETQYFGPGTRLLVL.

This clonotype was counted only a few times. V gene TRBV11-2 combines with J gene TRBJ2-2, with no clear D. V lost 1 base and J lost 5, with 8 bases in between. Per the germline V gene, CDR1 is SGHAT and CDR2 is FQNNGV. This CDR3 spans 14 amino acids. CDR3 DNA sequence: TGTGCCAGCAGCTTAGGTGTGAAAACCGGGGAGCTGTTTTTT. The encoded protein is CASSLGVKTGELFF.

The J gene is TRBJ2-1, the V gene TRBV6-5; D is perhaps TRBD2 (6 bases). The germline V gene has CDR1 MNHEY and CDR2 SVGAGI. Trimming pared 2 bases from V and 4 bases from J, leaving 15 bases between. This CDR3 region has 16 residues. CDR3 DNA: TGTGCCAGCAGTTACGGGTCGGACGGGGGTTACAATGAGCAGTTCTTC. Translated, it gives CASSYGSDGGYNEQFF.

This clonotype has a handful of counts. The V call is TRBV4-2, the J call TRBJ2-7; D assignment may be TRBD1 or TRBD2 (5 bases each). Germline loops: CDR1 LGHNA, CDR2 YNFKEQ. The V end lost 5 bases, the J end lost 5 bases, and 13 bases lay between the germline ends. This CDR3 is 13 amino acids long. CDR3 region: CASSFRVGDEQYF. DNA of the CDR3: TGTGCCAGCAGCTTCAGGGTCGGGGACGAGCAGTACTTC.

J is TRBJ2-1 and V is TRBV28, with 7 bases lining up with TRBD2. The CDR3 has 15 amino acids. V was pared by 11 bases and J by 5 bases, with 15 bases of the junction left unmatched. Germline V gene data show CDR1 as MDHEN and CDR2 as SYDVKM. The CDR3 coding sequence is TGTGCCTGCCGGGGGGACTTAACCGCGCACAATGAGCAGTTCTTC. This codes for CACRGDLTAHNEQFF. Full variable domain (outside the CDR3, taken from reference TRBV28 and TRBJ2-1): DVKVTQSSRYLVKRTGEKVFLECVQDMDHENMFWYRQDPGLGLRLIYFSYDVKMKEKGDIPEGYSVSREKKERFSLILESASTNQTSMYLCACRGDLTAHNEQFFGPGTRLTVL.

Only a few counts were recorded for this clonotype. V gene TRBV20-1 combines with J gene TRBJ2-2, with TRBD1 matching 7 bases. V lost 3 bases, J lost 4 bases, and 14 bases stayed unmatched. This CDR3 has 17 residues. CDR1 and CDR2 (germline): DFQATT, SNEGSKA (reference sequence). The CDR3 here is CSASPLTGYYPTGELFF. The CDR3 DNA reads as TGCAGTGCTAGCCCCTTGACAGGGTACTACCCCACCGGGGAGCTGTTTTTT.

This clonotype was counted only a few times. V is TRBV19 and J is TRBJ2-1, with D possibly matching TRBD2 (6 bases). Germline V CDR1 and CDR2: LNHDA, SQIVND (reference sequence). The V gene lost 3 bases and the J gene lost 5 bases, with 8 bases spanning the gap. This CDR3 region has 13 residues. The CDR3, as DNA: TGTGCCAGTAGTATCGGAGGGGACAATGAGCAGTTCTTC. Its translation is CASSIGGDNEQFF.

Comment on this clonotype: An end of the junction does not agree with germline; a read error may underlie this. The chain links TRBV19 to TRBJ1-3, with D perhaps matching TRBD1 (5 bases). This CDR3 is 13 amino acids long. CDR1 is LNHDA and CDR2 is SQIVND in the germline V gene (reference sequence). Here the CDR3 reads CASAWDAGDTIYF. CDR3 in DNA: TGTGCCAGTGCGTGGGACGCTGGAGACACCATATATTTT. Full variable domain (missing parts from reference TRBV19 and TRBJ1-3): DGGITQSPKYLFRKEGQNVTLSCEQNLNHDAMYWYRQDPGQGLRLIYYSQIVNDFQKGDIAEGYSVSREKKESFPLTVTSAQKNPTAFYLCASAWDAGDTIYFGEGSWLTVV.

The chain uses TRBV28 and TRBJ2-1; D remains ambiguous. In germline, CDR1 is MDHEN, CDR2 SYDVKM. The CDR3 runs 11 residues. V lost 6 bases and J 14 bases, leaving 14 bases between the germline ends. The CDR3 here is CASRSGSGEFF. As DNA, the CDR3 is TGTGCCAGCAGGTCTGGGTCTGGGGAGTTCTTC.

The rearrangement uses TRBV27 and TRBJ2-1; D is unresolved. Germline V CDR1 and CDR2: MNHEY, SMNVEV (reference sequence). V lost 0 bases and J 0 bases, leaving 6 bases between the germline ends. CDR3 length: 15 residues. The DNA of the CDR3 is TGTGCCAGCAGTTTATCGAGGAGCTCCTACAATGAGCAGTTCTTC. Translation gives CASSLSRSSYNEQFF.

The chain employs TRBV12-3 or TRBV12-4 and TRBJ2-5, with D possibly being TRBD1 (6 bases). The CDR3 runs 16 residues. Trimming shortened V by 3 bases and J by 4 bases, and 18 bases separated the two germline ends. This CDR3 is CASSFGLGRGRETQYF. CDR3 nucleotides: TGTGCCAGCAGTTTTGGCCTTGGCAGGGGCAGAGAGACCCAGTACTTC.

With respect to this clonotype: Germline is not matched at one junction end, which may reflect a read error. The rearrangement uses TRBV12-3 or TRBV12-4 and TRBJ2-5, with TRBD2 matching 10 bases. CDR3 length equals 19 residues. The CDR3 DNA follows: TGTGCCAGCTGTTTCCGTACTTCAAGAATAGCGGGAGGTAGAGAGACCCAGTACTTC. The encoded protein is CASCFRTSRIAGGRETQYF.